Below are 23 T cell receptor beta chains sequenced from a single sample in a study of blood T cells in healthy people across ages. Primed by a sample-barcoded 5' primer and a J-beta primer mix, a second PCR proceeded for 7 to 11 cycles. TCRdb re-called the 5' RACE reads through MiXCR, storing one row per CDR3 protein. The sample carries some 1.6 million distinct CDR3 sequences, about 31% recorded once. The sample comprised blood. The receptors come from a woman aged 25-40 years in good health.

The chain employs TRBV4-2 and TRBJ2-7; D assignment may be TRBD1 or TRBD2 (6 bases each). This CDR3 is built from 15 residues. V dropped 4 bases and J dropped 5 bases, with 18 bases sitting between them. Germline lookup yields CDR1 LGHNA and CDR2 YNFKEQ. CDR3 DNA sequence: TGTGCCAGCAGCCCGAGGGACGGGGGCGGGGACGAGCAGTACTTC. The encoded protein is CASSPRDGGGDEQYF.

The CDR3 loop reads CSARTGTAVNEKLFF. The CDR3, as DNA: TGCAGTGCTAGAACAGGGACAGCCGTAAATGAAAAACTGTTTTTT. V and J are TRBV20-1 and TRBJ1-4; 7 nucleotides agree with TRBD1. V dropped 2 bases and J dropped 5; count of bases not matched to a gene: 8. The CDR3 is made up of 15 amino acids. Germline CDR1 reads DFQATT; CDR2 reads SNEGSKA (reference sequence).

This clonotype was detected ten times or more. For the CDR3, the DNA is TGTGCCAGCAGTTTCCTCCCGGAGACCCAGTACTTC. Its translation is CASSFLPETQYF. The rearrangement links TRBV6-1 to TRBJ2-5, with D uncertain. The CDR3 contains 12 residues. Trimming took off 5 bases at V and 5 bases at J, with 9 bases between the two ends. The V gene's germline CDR1 is MNHNS and CDR2 SASEGT.

V is TRBV27 and J is TRBJ2-6; no clear D gene. The CDR3 consists of 15 residues. The ends were cut back, 6 bases at V and 0 bases at J, with 9 bases in the middle. The germline gives CDR1 MNHEY, CDR2 SMNVEV (reference sequence). The CDR3 nucleotides are TGTGCCAGCAGCCCCCAGTTCTCTGGGGCCAACGTCCTGACTTTC. This gives the protein CASSPQFSGANVLTF.

This clonotype has only a few counts. The chain is built from TRBV20-1 and TRBJ2-3; TRBD2 agrees at 9 bases. CDR3 length: 13 residues. From germline, CDR1 is DFQATT and CDR2 SNEGSKA (reference sequence). V lost 3 bases and J lost 5; bases outside the gene matches: 3. The CDR3 DNA is TGCAGTGCTAGGTTTAGCGGGAGAGATACGCAGTATTTT. This translates into CSARFSGRDTQYF.

The V and J genes are TRBV10-1 and TRBJ2-7; D is perhaps TRBD1 (6 bases). Germline loops: CDR1 WNHNN, CDR2 SYGVQD (reference sequence). The length of the CDR3 is 14 residues. The V and J ends lost 0 bases and 6 bases respectively, with 12 bases between them. The DNA for the CDR3 is TGCGCCAGCAGTGAGTCCGGACAGTCTGCCGAGCAGTACTTC. Residues: CASSESGQSAEQYF.

Only a few counts were recorded for this clonotype. CDR3 sequence (DNA): TGCAGTGCTAGTAGTGGACTAGGGCTAGGAGAGACCCAGTACTTC. Protein: CSASSGLGLGETQYF. This chain connects TRBV20-1 to TRBJ2-5; 7 positions match TRBD2. CDR1 and CDR2 from the germline V gene are DFQATT and SNEGSKA (reference sequence). This CDR3 is 15 amino acids long. J was trimmed by 4 bases and V by 3 bases; bases with no gene match: 11.

The chain joins TRBV9 to TRBJ2-2; tentative D call: TRBD1 (5 bases). V lost 6 bases and J lost 5, with 8 bases in between. Germline CDR1 and CDR2: SGDLS and YYNGEE. CDR3 length equals 12 residues. CDR3 coding DNA: TGTGCCAGCAATTCAGGGACCGGGGAGCTGTTTTTT. Translating gives CASNSGTGELFF. Using reference TRBV9 and TRBJ2-2 for the parts outside the CDR3, the full variable domain is DSGVTQTPKHLITATGQRVTLRCSPRSGDLSVYWYQQSLDQGLQFLIQYYNGEERAKGNILERFSAQQFPDLHSELNLSSLELGDSALYFCASNSGTGELFFGEGSRLTVL.

Concerning this clonotype: A single base separates this from a much larger clone, so it may be a read error. The chain joins TRBV12-3 or TRBV12-4 to TRBJ2-1, with D unresolved. The CDR3 is made up of 12 amino acids. The ends were cut back, 6 bases at V and 12 bases at J, with 15 bases in the middle. CDR3 in amino acids: CASRAGVYGQFF. Here the CDR3 DNA reads TGTGCCAGCAGGGCAGGCGTATATGGGCAGTTCTTC.

The chain is built from TRBV6-1 and TRBJ2-3; 7 nucleotides line up with TRBD2. CDR3 length: 13 residues. V shed 3 bases, J shed 5 bases, and the junction held 2 bases outside the gene matches. Germline V lookup: CDR1 MNHNS, CDR2 SASEGT. Here the CDR3 DNA reads TGTGCCAGCAGTGAGGGAGGGAGAGATACGCAGTATTTT. It specifies CASSEGGRDTQYF.

In this sample, this clonotype turned up a few times. J is TRBJ2-6 and V is TRBV15, with D uncertain. The CDR3 length is 13 residues. Germline lookup yields CDR1 LNHNV and CDR2 YYDKDF (reference sequence). Trimming removed 5 bases from V and 0 bases from J, with 2 bases in between. The CDR3, as DNA: TGTGCCACCAGCCACTCTGGGGCCAACGTCCTGACTTTC. Translation gives CATSHSGANVLTF.

The chain employs TRBV28 and TRBJ2-4; unclear D gene. The CDR3 has 15 residues. Trimming pared 8 bases from V and 1 base from J, leaving 15 bases between. The germline V gene has CDR1 MDHEN and CDR2 SYDVKM. CDR3 amino acids: CASVNKRRAKNIQYF. The CDR3 DNA is TGTGCCAGCGTCAACAAAAGAAGGGCCAAAAACATTCAGTACTTC.

This clonotype showed up just a few times. V gene TRBV20-1 combines with J gene TRBJ2-1, with D perhaps TRBD1 (6 bases). CDR1 and CDR2 from the germline V gene are DFQATT and SNEGSKA (reference sequence). Trimming left V 6 bases short and J 7 bases short, with 19 bases between. The CDR3 consists of 14 residues. CDR3 sequence reads: CSATGTSKANEQFF. DNA of the CDR3: TGCAGTGCCACCGGGACATCAAAAGCGAATGAGCAGTTCTTC.

The J gene is TRBJ2-5, the V gene TRBV19; no clear D gene. The CDR3 extends over 13 amino acids. V lost 1 base and J lost 5, with 8 bases in between. Germline lookup yields CDR1 LNHDA and CDR2 SQIVND (reference sequence). CDR3 loop: CASSIVALETQYF. The CDR3 region has the DNA TGTGCCAGTAGTATAGTGGCCCTGGAGACCCAGTACTTC.

The rearrangement joins TRBV2 to TRBJ2-3; D ambiguous. V lost 3 bases and J 4 bases, leaving 11 bases between the germline ends. The CDR3 has 14 residues. The germline V gene encodes CDR1 SNHLY and CDR2 FYNNEI. The CDR3 region is CASSDPRYADTQYF. The CDR3 nucleotides read TGTGCCAGCAGTGACCCCCGCTACGCAGATACGCAGTATTTT.

The sample holds a few counts of this clonotype. The chain joins TRBV4-2 to TRBJ1-4; D remains ambiguous. The V gene lost 0 bases and the J gene lost 5 bases, with 7 bases spanning the gap. This CDR3 is built from 14 residues. CDR1 is LGHNA, CDR2 YNFKEQ, per germline. The CDR3 DNA reads as TGTGCCAGCAGCCAAGATAATGACAATGAAAAACTGTTTTTT. Protein: CASSQDNDNEKLFF.

This chain links TRBV6-2 or TRBV6-3 with TRBJ2-3, with no clear D. Deletions cut 6 bases from V and 1 base from J, with 14 bases between. This CDR3 is 15 amino acids long. Germline V gives CDR1 MNHEY, CDR2 SVGEGT. CDR3 loop: CASSPKQRRTDTQYF. The CDR3 DNA reads TGTGCCAGCAGCCCTAAACAACGTCGCACAGATACGCAGTATTTT.

This chain joins TRBV12-3 or TRBV12-4 and TRBJ1-1; the D is unclear. V was trimmed by 8 bases and J by 4 bases, leaving 11 bases between them. The CDR3 extends over 12 amino acids. The CDR3 region is CASLTPGTEAFF. For the CDR3, the DNA is TGTGCCAGCCTCACCCCAGGCACTGAAGCTTTCTTT.

There are a few counts of this clonotype. This rearrangement joins TRBV27 to TRBJ2-1; D remains ambiguous. Between the trimmed V and J ends, which lost 6 bases and 10 bases, there was a span of 13 bases. From germline, CDR1 is MNHEY and CDR2 SMNVEV (reference sequence). The CDR3 spans 12 residues. For the CDR3, the DNA is TGTGCCAGCAGACCCCAAGGGAAGGAGCAGTTCTTC. It encodes CASRPQGKEQFF.

This chain links TRBV2 with TRBJ1-2; possible D gene TRBD1, 5 bases. The CDR3 has 14 residues. Trimming left V 1 base short and J 7 bases short, with 13 bases between. Germline V lookup: CDR1 SNHLY, CDR2 FYNNEI. The CDR3 DNA is TGTGCCAGCAGTGAAGGGCAGGGAACTGGTGGCTACACCTTC. The encoded protein is CASSEGQGTGGYTF.

The chain recombines TRBV3-1 with TRBJ2-7; the D is unclear. V gave up 3 bases and J gave up 1 base, with 13 bases separating them. The germline V gene has CDR1 LGHDT and CDR2 YNNKEL (reference sequence). The CDR3 is 15 residues long. The CDR3 nucleotides are TGTGCCAGCAGCCACTCGTATGGTGCTTCCTACGAGCAGTACTTC. It yields the protein CASSHSYGASYEQYF.

The chain couples TRBV10-2 to TRBJ2-1; no reliable D call. The CDR3 is made up of 13 amino acids. Germline loops: CDR1 WSHSY, CDR2 SAAADI. The V and J ends lost 2 bases and 5 bases respectively, with 7 bases between them. Here the CDR3 reads CASSELRDNEQFF. In DNA, the CDR3 is TGCGCCAGCAGTGAGCTTCGGGACAATGAGCAGTTCTTC.

The rearrangement uses TRBV7-3 and TRBJ2-7; D might be TRBD2 (7 bases). The germline V gene has CDR1 SGHTA and CDR2 FQGTGA. The CDR3 contains 14 residues. The V and J ends lost 0 bases and 6 bases respectively, with 12 bases between them. The CDR3 protein is CASSLTGGDTEQYF. The CDR3 DNA reads as TGTGCCAGCAGCTTAACAGGGGGGGACACCGAGCAGTACTTC.